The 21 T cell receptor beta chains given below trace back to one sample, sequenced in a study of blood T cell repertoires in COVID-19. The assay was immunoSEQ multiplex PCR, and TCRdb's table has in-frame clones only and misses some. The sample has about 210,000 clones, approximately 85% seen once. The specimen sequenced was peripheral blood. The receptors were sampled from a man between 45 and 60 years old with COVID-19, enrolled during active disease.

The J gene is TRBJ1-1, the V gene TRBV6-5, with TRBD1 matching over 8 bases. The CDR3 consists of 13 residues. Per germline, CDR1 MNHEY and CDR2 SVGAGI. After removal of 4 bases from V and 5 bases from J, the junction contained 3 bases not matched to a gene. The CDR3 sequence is CASSSQGETEAFF. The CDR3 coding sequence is TGTGCCAGCAGTTCACAGGGGGAGACTGAAGCTTTCTTT.

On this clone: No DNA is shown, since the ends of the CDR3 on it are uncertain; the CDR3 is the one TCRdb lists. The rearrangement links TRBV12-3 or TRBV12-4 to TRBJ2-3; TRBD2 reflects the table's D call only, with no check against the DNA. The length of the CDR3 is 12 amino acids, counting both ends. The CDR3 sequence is CASSFLENTQYF.

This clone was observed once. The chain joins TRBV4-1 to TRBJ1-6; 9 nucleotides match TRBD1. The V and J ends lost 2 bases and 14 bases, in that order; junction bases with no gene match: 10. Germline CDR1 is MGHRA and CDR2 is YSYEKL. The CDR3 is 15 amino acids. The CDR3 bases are TGCGCCAGCAGCCAACCGGGACAGGGAAGTGGAACCCTCCACTTT. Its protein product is CASSQPGQGSGTLHF.

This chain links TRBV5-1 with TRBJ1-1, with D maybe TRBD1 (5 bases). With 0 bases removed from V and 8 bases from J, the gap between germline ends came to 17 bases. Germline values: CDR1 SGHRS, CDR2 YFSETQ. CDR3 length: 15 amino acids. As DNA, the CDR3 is TGCGCCAGCAGCTTGGAGGGTACAGGATATAGAGAAGCTTTCTTT. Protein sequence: CASSLEGTGYREAFF.

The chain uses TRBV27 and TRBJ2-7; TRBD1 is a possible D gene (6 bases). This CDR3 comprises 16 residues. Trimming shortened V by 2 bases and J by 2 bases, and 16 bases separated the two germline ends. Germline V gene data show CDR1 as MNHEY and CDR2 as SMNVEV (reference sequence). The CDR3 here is CASSLGAGTPTYEQYF. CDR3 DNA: TGTGCCAGCAGTTTAGGCGCCGGGACACCGACCTACGAGCAGTACTTC.

CDR3 sequence: CASSLSTEAFF. In DNA form, the CDR3 reads TGTGCCAGTAGTCTTAGCACTGAAGCTTTCTTT. This rearrangement joins TRBV19 to TRBJ1-1; D ambiguous. The CDR3 covers 11 residues. Germline lookup yields CDR1 LNHDA and CDR2 SQIVND (reference sequence). V was shortened by 5 bases and J by 4 bases, with 5 bases between the two germline ends.

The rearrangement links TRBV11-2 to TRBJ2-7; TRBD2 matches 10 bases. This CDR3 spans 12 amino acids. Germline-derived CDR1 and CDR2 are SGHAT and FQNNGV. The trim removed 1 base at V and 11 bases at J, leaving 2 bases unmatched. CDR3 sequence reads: CASSLAAGGKYF. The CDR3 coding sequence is TGTGCCAGCAGCTTAGCAGCGGGGGGGAAGTACTTC.

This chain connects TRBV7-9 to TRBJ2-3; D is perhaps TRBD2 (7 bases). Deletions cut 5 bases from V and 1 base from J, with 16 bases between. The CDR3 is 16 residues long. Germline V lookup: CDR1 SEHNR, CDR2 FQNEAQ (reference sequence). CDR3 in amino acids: CASSPMGGGGTDTQYF. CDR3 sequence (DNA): TGTGCCAGCAGCCCGATGGGGGGGGGCGGCACAGATACGCAGTATTTT.

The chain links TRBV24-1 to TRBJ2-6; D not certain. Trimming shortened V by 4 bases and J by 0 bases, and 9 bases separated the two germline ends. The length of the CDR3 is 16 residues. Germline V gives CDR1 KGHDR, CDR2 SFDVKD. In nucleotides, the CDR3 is TGTGCCACCAGTGACCCCGACAACTCTGGGGCCAACGTCCTGACTTTC. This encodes CATSDPDNSGANVLTF.

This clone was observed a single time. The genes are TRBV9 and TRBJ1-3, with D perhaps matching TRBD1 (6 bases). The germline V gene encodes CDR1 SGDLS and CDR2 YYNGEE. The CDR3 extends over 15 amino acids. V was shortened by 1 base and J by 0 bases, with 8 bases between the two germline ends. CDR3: CASSVQGNSGNTIYF. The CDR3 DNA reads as TGTGCCAGCAGCGTACAGGGGAACTCTGGAAACACCATATATTTT.

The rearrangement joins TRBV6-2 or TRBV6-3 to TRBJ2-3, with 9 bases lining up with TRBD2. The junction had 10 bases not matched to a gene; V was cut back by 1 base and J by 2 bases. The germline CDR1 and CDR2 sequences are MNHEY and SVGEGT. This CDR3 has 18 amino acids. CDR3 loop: CASSYLPLLAGYTDTQYF. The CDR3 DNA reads TGTGCCAGCAGTTACTTACCCCTTCTAGCGGGATACACAGATACGCAGTATTTT.

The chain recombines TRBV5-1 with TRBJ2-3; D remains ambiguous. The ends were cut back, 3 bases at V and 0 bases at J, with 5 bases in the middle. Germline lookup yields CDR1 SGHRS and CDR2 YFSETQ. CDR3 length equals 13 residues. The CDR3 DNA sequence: TGCGCCAGCAGCTCAACTAGCACAGATACGCAGTATTTT. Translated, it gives CASSSTSTDTQYF.

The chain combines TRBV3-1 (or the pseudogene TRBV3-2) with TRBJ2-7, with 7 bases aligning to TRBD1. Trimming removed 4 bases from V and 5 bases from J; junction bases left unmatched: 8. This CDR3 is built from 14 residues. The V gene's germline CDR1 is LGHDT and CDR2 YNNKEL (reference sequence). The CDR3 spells CASSRARGNDEQYF. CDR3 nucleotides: TGTGCCAGCAGCCGCGCCAGGGGGAACGACGAGCAGTACTTC.

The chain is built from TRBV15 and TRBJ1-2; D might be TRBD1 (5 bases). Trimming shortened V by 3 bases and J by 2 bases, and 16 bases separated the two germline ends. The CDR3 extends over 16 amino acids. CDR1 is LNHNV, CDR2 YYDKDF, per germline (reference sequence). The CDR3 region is CATSSKRGGANYGYTF. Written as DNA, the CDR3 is TGTGCCACCAGCAGTAAGAGAGGTGGGGCCAACTATGGCTACACCTTC.

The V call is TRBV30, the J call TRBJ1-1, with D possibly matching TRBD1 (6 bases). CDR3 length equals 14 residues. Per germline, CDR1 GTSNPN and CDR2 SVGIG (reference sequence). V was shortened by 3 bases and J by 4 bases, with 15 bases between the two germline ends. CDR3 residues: CAWSGTSGRTEAFF. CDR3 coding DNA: TGTGCCTGGAGCGGGACATCCGGACGCACTGAAGCTTTCTTT.

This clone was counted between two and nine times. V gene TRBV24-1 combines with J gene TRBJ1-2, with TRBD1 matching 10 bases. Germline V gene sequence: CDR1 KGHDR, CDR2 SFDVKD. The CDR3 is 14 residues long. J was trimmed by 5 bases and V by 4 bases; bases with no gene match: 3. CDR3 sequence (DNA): TGTGCCACCAGTGAGGGACAGGGGAGATATGGCTACACCTTC. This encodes CATSEGQGRYGYTF.

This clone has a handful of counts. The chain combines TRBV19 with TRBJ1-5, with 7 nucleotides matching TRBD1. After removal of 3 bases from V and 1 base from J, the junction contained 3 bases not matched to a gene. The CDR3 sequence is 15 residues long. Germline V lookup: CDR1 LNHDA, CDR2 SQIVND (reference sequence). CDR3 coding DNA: TGTGCCAGTAGTATGACAGGGTTGAGCAATCAGCCCCAGCATTTT. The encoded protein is CASSMTGLSNQPQHF.

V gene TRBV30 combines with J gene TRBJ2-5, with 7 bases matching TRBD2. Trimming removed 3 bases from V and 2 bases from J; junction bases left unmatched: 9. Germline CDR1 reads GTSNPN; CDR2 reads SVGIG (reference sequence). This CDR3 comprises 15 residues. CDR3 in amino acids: CAWRAPPGLQETQYF. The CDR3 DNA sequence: TGTGCCTGGAGAGCACCTCCGGGACTACAAGAGACCCAGTACTTC. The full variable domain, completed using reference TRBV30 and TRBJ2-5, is SQTIHQWPATLVQPVGSPLSLECTVEGTSNPNLYWYRQAAGRGLQLLFYSVGIGQISSEVPQNLSASRPQDRQFILSSKKLLLSDSGFYLCAWRAPPGLQETQYFGPGTRLLVL.

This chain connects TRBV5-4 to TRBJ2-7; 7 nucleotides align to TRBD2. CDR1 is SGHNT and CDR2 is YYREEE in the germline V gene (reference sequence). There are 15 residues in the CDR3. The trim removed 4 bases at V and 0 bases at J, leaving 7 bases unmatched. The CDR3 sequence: CASSTWDYSSYEQYF. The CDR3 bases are TGTGCCAGCAGCACCTGGGACTACAGCTCCTACGAGCAGTACTTC.

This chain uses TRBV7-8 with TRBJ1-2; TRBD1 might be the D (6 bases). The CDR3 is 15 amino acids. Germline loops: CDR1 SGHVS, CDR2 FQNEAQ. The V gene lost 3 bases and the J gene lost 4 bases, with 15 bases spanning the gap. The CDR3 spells CASSFGQNYIYGYTF. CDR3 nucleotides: TGTGCCAGCAGCTTTGGACAGAATTACATCTATGGCTACACCTTC.

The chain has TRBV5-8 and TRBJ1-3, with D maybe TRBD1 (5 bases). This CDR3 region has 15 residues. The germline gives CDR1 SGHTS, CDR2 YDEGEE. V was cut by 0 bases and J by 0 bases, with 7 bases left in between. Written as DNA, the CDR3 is TGTGCCAGCAGCTTGGGGACAAACTCTGGAAACACCATATATTTT. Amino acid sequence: CASSLGTNSGNTIYF. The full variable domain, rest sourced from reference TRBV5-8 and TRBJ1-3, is EAGVTQSPTHLIKTRGQQATLRCSPISGHTSVYWYQQALGLGLQFLLWYDEGEERNRGNFPPRFSGRQFPNYSSELNVNALELEDSALYLCASSLGTNSGNTIYFGEGSWLTVV.